The sequence of this T cell receptor beta chain was determined in a study of cytomegalovirus exposure and HLA in healthy donors. General study findings and limits: A later analysis reportedly identified an Asian-associated ancestry cluster as carrying fewer N-insertions than the roughly 700-donor mean.

A note on this clone: The antigen is unknown.

Amplification used 60 Vbeta primers and 13 Jbeta primers. Method: immunoSEQ multiplex PCR; TCRdb's copy keeps in-frame clones and lacks some. The sample has around 92,000 clones; approximately 80% are singletons. CDR1 and CDR2 from the germline V gene are MNHGY and SVAAGI. V lost 5 bases, J lost 4 bases, and 8 bases stayed unmatched. This CDR3 spans 16 amino acids. The chain employs TRBV6-9 and TRBJ2-3, with 11 bases fitting TRBD2. Material: PBMCs. The sequence derives from a man aged 18 to 29 in good health and CMV-seronegative. CDR3 sequence: CASSVASGGPADTQYF. For the CDR3, the DNA is TGTGCCAGCAGTGTTGCTAGCGGGGGGCCCGCAGATACGCAGTATTTT.